The 14 T cell receptor beta chains reported below all come from one sample, sequenced in a study of CD8 T cells in Susac syndrome. A quantity of about 0.5 to 1 ug RNA underwent reverse transcription using random hexamers. Each CDR3 protein is one row after TCRdb ran MiXCR on the immunoSEQ multiplex PCR reads. Of some 300,000 distinct CDR3 sequences in the sample, approximately 90% were seen once. The sample taken for sequencing was CD8+ T cells from PBMCs. Receptors were obtained from a human donor with multiple sclerosis.

V is TRBV7-2 and J is TRBJ2-7, with D possibly being TRBD1 (5 bases). V lost 2 bases and J lost 2, with 10 bases in between. The CDR3 is 14 amino acids. Looked up from germline, CDR1 is SGHTA and CDR2 is FQGNSA. CDR3 DNA sequence: TGTGCCAGCAGCTTATACGAAGGGGCCTACGAGCAGTACTTC. Amino acid sequence: CASSLYEGAYEQYF.

The chain joins TRBV6-1 to TRBJ1-1, with D perhaps matching TRBD1 (5 bases). CDR3 size: 14 residues. With 4 bases removed from V and 7 bases from J, the gap between germline ends came to 16 bases. Germline loops: CDR1 MNHNS, CDR2 SASEGT. Written as DNA, the CDR3 is TGTGCCAGCAGTGTTAATTTTCGACAGAGTGAAGCTTTCTTT. Its translation is CASSVNFRQSEAFF.

This clonotype was picked up one time. CDR3 DNA: TGTGCCAGCAGCCGTAACGTAGCGGGAGGGAGCACAGATACGCAGTATTTT. Its protein product is CASSRNVAGGSTDTQYF. The rearrangement links TRBV28 to TRBJ2-3; 11 bases are a match to TRBD2. The CDR3 length is 17 residues. CDR1 is MDHEN and CDR2 is SYDVKM in the germline V gene. The ends lost 6 bases at V and 0 bases at J; junction bases unmatched: 8. The variable domain in full, completed from reference TRBV28 and TRBJ2-3, reads DVKVTQSSRYLVKRTGEKVFLECVQDMDHENMFWYRQDPGLGLRLIYFSYDVKMKEKGDIPEGYSVSREKKERFSLILESASTNQTSMYLCASSRNVAGGSTDTQYFGPGTRLTVL.

This clonotype was counted only a few times. CDR3 coding DNA: TGTGCCAGCAGCTTAAATCCTGCGGACGGCTACACCTTC. Translation: CASSLNPADGYTF. The J gene is TRBJ1-2, the V gene TRBV7-9; no clear D gene. Germline values: CDR1 SEHNR, CDR2 FQNEAQ (reference sequence). This CDR3 comprises 13 residues. Trimming shortened V by 2 bases and J by 8 bases, and 12 bases separated the two germline ends.

The genes are TRBV29-1 and TRBJ2-2, with a tentative D call TRBD2 (5 bases). This CDR3 comprises 12 residues. The V gene lost 1 base and the J gene lost 6 bases, with 6 bases spanning the gap. Per the germline V gene, CDR1 is SQVTM and CDR2 is ANQGSEA. The DNA for the CDR3 is TGCAGCGTTGAAGTCGGGGCCGGGGAGCTGTTTTTT. Amino acid sequence: CSVEVGAGELFF.

The rearrangement links TRBV5-1 to TRBJ2-3; 10 positions match TRBD2. Germline V gene sequence: CDR1 SGHRS, CDR2 YFSETQ. With 0 bases clipped from V and 2 bases from J, the junction kept 18 bases outside the gene matches. The CDR3 runs to 21 residues. The CDR3 DNA reads as TGCGCCAGCAGCTTGGGCCCTATCGGGACTAGCGCTAAATCCCTCACAGATACGCAGTATTTT. Translation: CASSLGPIGTSAKSLTDTQYF. Full variable domain (outside the CDR3, taken from reference TRBV5-1 and TRBJ2-3): KAGVTQTPRYLIKTRGQQVTLSCSPISGHRSVSWYQQTPGQGLQFLFEYFSETQRNKGNFPGRFSGRQFSNSRSEMNVSTLELGDSALYLCASSLGPIGTSAKSLTDTQYFGPGTRLTVL.

J is TRBJ2-3 and V is TRBV7-9; 12 bases align to TRBD2. V dropped 5 bases and J dropped 4; count of bases not matched to a gene: 7. Germline CDR1 SEHNR, CDR2 FQNEAQ (reference sequence). The CDR3 covers 16 residues. CDR3 sequence (DNA): TGTGCCAGCAGCCAATCTAGCGGGGGGGCCGCAGATACGCAGTATTTT. Translating gives CASSQSSGGAADTQYF.

V is TRBV15 and J is TRBJ2-7, with 8 bases lining up with TRBD1. Germline V lookup: CDR1 LNHNV, CDR2 YYDKDF (reference sequence). Germline trimming cut 2 bases from V and 3 bases from J; bases unmatched to any gene: 9. The CDR3 runs 16 residues. Here the CDR3 DNA reads TGTGCCACCAGCAGACCGCCGGGACAGGAAATCTACGAGCAGTACTTC. The encoded protein is CATSRPPGQEIYEQYF.

This clonotype has a handful of counts. The rearrangement uses TRBV6-2 or TRBV6-3 and TRBJ2-6; D is unresolved. The CDR3 covers 14 residues. Germline CDR1 reads MNHEY; CDR2 reads SVGEGT. Trimming took 4 bases from V and 2 from J, leaving 6 bases between them. Written as DNA, the CDR3 is TGTGCCAGCAGTTTTGGGGCTGGGGCCAACGTCCTGACTTTC. Amino acids: CASSFGAGANVLTF.

V usage is TRBV7-9 and J usage is TRBJ2-7; 8 positions match TRBD1. This CDR3 is 12 amino acids long. Germline V CDR1 and CDR2: SEHNR, FQNEAQ (reference sequence). The J segment lost 6 bases and the V segment lost 5 bases, leaving 3 bases of the junction unmatched. CDR3 sequence: CASSLDRVEQYF. In DNA form, the CDR3 reads TGTGCCAGCAGCCTGGACAGGGTCGAGCAGTACTTC.

J is TRBJ2-7 and V is TRBV6-1; 7 bases align to TRBD2. The CDR3 sequence is 14 residues long. Trimming at V came to 1 base and at J to 2 bases, leaving 2 bases not matched to a gene. CDR1 is MNHNS, CDR2 SASEGT, per germline. The CDR3 loop reads CASSEGGTTYEQYF. As DNA, the CDR3 is TGTGCCAGCAGTGAAGGTGGGACTACCTACGAGCAGTACTTC.

The chain combines TRBV6-1 with TRBJ2-1, with D uncertain. CDR1 and CDR2 (germline): MNHNS, SASEGT. V shed 6 bases and J shed 4 bases, with 19 bases lying between them. This CDR3 contains 16 residues. The CDR3 DNA reads as TGTGCCAGCAGCGACCGCCCCCCGCCTTGGTACAATGAGCAGTTCTTC. Translated, it gives CASSDRPPPWYNEQFF.

This clonotype was recorded once. This sequence joins TRBV7-2 and TRBJ2-1, with D tentatively TRBD2 (6 bases). Germline lookup yields CDR1 SGHTA and CDR2 FQGNSA. The V and J ends lost 7 bases and 4 bases respectively, with 11 bases between them. This CDR3 comprises 13 residues. The CDR3 DNA follows: TGTGCCAGCAACTGGGACTTATACAATGAGCAGTTCTTC. Translation: CASNWDLYNEQFF.

V is TRBV12-3 or TRBV12-4 and J is TRBJ2-2, with D possibly being TRBD1 or TRBD2 (5 bases each). The CDR3 extends over 12 amino acids. Trimming pared 4 bases from V and 6 bases from J, leaving 6 bases between. The CDR3 DNA reads TGTGCCAGCAGTTGGGGACCCGGGGAGCTGTTTTTT. Its translation: CASSWGPGELFF.